A single sample is the source of the 15 T cell receptor beta chains below, sequenced in a study of T cell responses to AZD1222 COVID-19 vaccine. Clones were sequenced by immunoSEQ multiplex PCR, and TCRdb holds only the in-frame ones, with some missing. The table lists around 88,000 clones, about 90% of them singletons. Sequences were derived from peripheral blood, sampled on day 0 of MenACWY control vaccination. These receptors all stem from an adult in good health.

The chain carries TRBV6-2 or TRBV6-3 and TRBJ1-2; a possible D gene is TRBD1 (6 bases). CDR3 size: 15 residues. The V and J ends lost 2 bases and 2 bases respectively, with 12 bases between them. CDR1 is MNHEY and CDR2 is SVGEGT in the germline V gene. For the CDR3, the DNA is TGTGCCAGCAGTTACGCAGGGGCCACCAACTATGGCTACACCTTC. It yields the protein CASSYAGATNYGYTF.

A single count supports this clone. The chain joins TRBV27 to TRBJ2-7, with D unresolved. Trimming removed 0 bases from V and 1 base from J, with 13 bases in between. CDR1 MNHEY and CDR2 SMNVEV come from the germline V gene (reference sequence). This CDR3 comprises 16 residues. CDR3 coding DNA: TGTGCCAGCAGTTTATCGGTAGGCGACCAGTCCTACGAGCAGTACTTC. Protein sequence: CASSLSVGDQSYEQYF.

The chain combines TRBV5-5 with TRBJ1-2; D remains unclear. The V end was cut by 0 bases, the J end by 4 bases, with 10 bases between. Germline V gene data show CDR1 as SGHKS and CDR2 as YYEKEE (reference sequence). The CDR3 length is 14 residues. This CDR3 is CASSLEGRSYGYTF. CDR3 DNA: TGTGCCAGCAGCTTGGAGGGTCGGAGCTATGGCTACACCTTC.

The rearrangement joins TRBV5-1 to TRBJ1-3, with 11 bases lining up with TRBD1. Germline V gene sequence: CDR1 SGHRS, CDR2 YFSETQ. This CDR3 contains 17 residues. The trim removed 5 bases at V and 0 bases at J, leaving 7 bases unmatched. CDR3 bases: TGCGCCAGCAGTTCCCGGACAGGGGGCGTCTCTGGAAACACCATATATTTT. The encoded protein is CASSSRTGGVSGNTIYF.

CDR3 sequence (DNA): TGCAGTGCTAGTCCAATTTTGCGGCACAATGAGCAGTTCTTC. Residues: CSASPILRHNEQFF. The genes are TRBV20-1 and TRBJ2-1; no firm D call. Trimming pared 3 bases from V and 5 bases from J, leaving 14 bases between. The CDR3 runs 14 residues. Germline V gene lookup returns CDR1 DFQATT and CDR2 SNEGSKA (reference sequence).

The chain combines TRBV6-1 with TRBJ1-6, with 10 bases identical to TRBD1. Trimming cost V 3 bases and J 8 bases; bases outside gene matches: 4. Germline V gives CDR1 MNHNS, CDR2 SASEGT. There are 15 residues in the CDR3. The CDR3 DNA follows: TGTGCCAGCAGTGATCGACAGGGGGCTGATTCACCCCTCCACTTT. Its translation: CASSDRQGADSPLHF.

The J gene is TRBJ1-5, the V gene TRBV27, with a weak D call TRBD1 (5 bases). Per germline, CDR1 MNHEY and CDR2 SMNVEV (reference sequence). The CDR3 is made up of 13 amino acids. V was trimmed by 6 bases and J by 6 bases, leaving 12 bases between them. In DNA, the CDR3 is TGTGCCAGCAGGCCGGGGGGGGGTCAGCCCCAGCATTTT. Translated: CASRPGGGQPQHF.

V gene TRBV9 combines with J gene TRBJ1-5; D is undetermined. From germline, CDR1 is SGDLS and CDR2 YYNGEE. V lost 2 bases to trimming and J lost 4 bases, with 13 bases between them. The CDR3 loop spans 15 amino acids. Here the CDR3 reads CASSVGPEVNQPQHF. The CDR3 DNA is TGTGCCAGCAGCGTCGGACCCGAGGTAAATCAGCCCCAGCATTTT.

The rearrangement uses TRBV6-5 and TRBJ1-1, with 10 bases lining up with TRBD1. Trimming cost V 10 bases and J 5 bases; bases outside gene matches: 10. Germline CDR1 and CDR2: MNHEY and SVGAGI. The CDR3 covers 14 residues. CDR3 in amino acids: CATVSTGGRTEAFF. The CDR3 DNA reads as TGTGCCACCGTCTCGACAGGGGGCCGGACTGAAGCTTTCTTT.

This rearrangement joins TRBV29-1 to TRBJ2-1; no definite D call. The CDR3 is 11 residues long. Germline V gene data show CDR1 as SQVTM and CDR2 as ANQGSEA. V lost 7 bases and J lost 6, with 10 bases in between. The CDR3 here is CSAHSSNEQFF. The CDR3 DNA reads TGCAGCGCCCATTCGTCCAATGAGCAGTTCTTC.

Of note for this clone: The same CDR3 can be traced to other DNA sequences in this sample. The V and J genes are TRBV5-4 and TRBJ2-1; a weak D match, TRBD2 (5 bases). The CDR3 is 14 amino acids. Germline V gene data show CDR1 as SGHNT and CDR2 as YYREEE (reference sequence). V lost 3 bases and J 8 bases, leaving 15 bases between the germline ends. CDR3 loop: CASSSRALGDEQFF. The CDR3 DNA is TGTGCCAGCAGCTCCCGCGCCCTCGGGGATGAGCAGTTCTTC. Complete variable domain (other parts from reference TRBV5-4 and TRBJ2-1): ETGVTQSPTHLIKTRGQQVTLRCSSQSGHNTVSWYQQALGQGPQFIFQYYREEENGRGNFPPRFSGLQFPNYSSELNVNALELDDSALYLCASSSRALGDEQFFGPGTRLTVL.

V usage is TRBV5-5 and J usage is TRBJ1-2, with 9 nucleotides matching TRBD1. J lost 6 bases, V lost 1 base, and 7 bases had no gene match. The CDR3 covers 15 residues. The germline CDR1 and CDR2 sequences are SGHKS and YYEKEE (reference sequence). The CDR3 region has the DNA TGTGCCAGCAGCTTGTTTGGGACAGGGACAGATGGCTACACCTTC. Translated, it gives CASSLFGTGTDGYTF.

CDR3 bases: TGCGCCAGCAGCGGCGCGCAGAGTTCTAACTATGGCTACACCTTC. This sequence encodes CASSGAQSSNYGYTF. The V call is TRBV4-1, the J call TRBJ1-2; the D is unclear. CDR3 length: 15 amino acids. Germline-derived CDR1 and CDR2 are MGHRA and YSYEKL. Trimming pared 5 bases from V and 0 bases from J, leaving 13 bases between.

This chain connects TRBV4-3 to TRBJ2-3; D is undetermined. The CDR3 length is 16 residues. V was pared by 1 base and J by 3 bases, with 14 bases between. Germline V gives CDR1 LGHNA, CDR2 YSLEER. CDR3 sequence (DNA): TGCGCCAGCAGCCAAGCGTCCACGTCCCAGACAGATACGCAGTATTTT. Translating gives CASSQASTSQTDTQYF.

The V call is TRBV10-1, the J call TRBJ2-3; no clear D. The V end was cut by 4 bases, the J end by 1 base, with 6 bases between. Germline CDR1 WNHNN, CDR2 SYGVQD (reference sequence). The CDR3 totals 13 residues. CDR3 protein: CASSGFGTDTQYF. CDR3 bases: TGCGCCAGCAGTGGATTTGGCACAGATACGCAGTATTTT.